What follows is one T cell receptor (beta chain) and its context. The sample is drawn from a study of shared clonotypes between healthy human individuals. Authors' analysis steps: Filtering was not the same, since immunoSEQ gave junction-only sequences without quality scores. Libraries were prepared by immunoSEQ multiplex PCR; TCRdb keeps only in-frame clonotypes and omits some of them. That table furnishes V, J and clone size, whereas the DNA furnished D and trimming. The profile shows around 1.9 million clones, about 93% of them singletons. As defined, naive CD8 cells were CD45RO-negative and positively selected for CCR7, with terminally differentiated effector memory CD45RA+ cells excluded. The sample taken for sequencing was naive CD8+ T cells from PBMCs. The TCR was taken from a man aged 18 to 35 in good health. Some clones in this sample may be carry-over from other donors' samples.

In DNA form, the CDR3 reads TGTGCCATCAGTAAAAAGACAGCCGGGAAATCTTACAATGAGCAGTTCTTC. This encodes CAISKKTAGKSYNEQFF. This chain links TRBV10-3 with TRBJ2-1; D might be TRBD1 or TRBD2, each matching 5 bases. V was trimmed by 5 bases and J by 4 bases, leaving 21 bases between them. CDR3 length equals 17 residues. Germline V gene lookup returns CDR1 ENHRY and CDR2 SYGVKD.